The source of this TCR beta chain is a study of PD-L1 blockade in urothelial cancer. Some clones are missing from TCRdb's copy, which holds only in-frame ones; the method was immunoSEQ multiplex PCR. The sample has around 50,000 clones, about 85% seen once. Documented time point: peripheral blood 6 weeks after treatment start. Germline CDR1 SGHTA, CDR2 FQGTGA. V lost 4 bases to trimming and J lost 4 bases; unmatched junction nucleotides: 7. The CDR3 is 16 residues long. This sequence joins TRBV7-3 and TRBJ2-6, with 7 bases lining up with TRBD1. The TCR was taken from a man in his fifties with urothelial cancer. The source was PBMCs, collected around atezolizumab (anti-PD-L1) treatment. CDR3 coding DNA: TGTGCCAGCAGCTCCCCCCAAGGGGGCGGGGCCAACGTCCTGACTTTC. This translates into CASSSPQGGGANVLTF.